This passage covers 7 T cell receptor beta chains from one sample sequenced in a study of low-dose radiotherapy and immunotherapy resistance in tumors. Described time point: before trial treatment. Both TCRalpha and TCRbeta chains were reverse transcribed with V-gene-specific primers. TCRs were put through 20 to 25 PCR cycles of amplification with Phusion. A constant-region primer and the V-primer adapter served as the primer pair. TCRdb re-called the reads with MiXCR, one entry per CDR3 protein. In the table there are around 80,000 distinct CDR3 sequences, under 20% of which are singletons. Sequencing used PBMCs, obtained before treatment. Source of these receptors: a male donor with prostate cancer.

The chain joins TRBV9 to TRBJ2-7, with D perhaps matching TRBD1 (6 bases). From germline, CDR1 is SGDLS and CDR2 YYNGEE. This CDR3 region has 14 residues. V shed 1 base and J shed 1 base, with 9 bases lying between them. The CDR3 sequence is CASSVTGMSYEQYF. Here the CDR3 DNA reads TGTGCCAGCAGCGTAACAGGGATGTCCTACGAGCAGTACTTC.

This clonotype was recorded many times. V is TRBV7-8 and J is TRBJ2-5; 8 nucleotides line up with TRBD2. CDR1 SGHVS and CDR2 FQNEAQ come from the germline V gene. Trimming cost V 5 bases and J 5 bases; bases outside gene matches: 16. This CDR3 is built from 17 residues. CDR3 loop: CASSELRLAGGRETQYF. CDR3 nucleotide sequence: TGTGCCAGCAGCGAACTTAGGTTGGCGGGGGGCCGGGAGACCCAGTACTTC.

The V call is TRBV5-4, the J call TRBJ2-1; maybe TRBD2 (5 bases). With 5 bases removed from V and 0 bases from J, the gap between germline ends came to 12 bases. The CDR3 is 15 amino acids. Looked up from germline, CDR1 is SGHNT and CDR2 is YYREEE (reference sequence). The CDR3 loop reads CASSRLGSSYNEQFF. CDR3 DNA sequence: TGTGCCAGCAGTCGACTTGGGAGCTCCTACAATGAGCAGTTCTTC.

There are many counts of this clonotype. The CDR3: CASRPRTGHTGELFF. CDR3 nucleotide sequence: TGTGCCAGCAGGCCCCGGACAGGGCACACCGGGGAGCTGTTTTTT. V gene TRBV5-4 combines with J gene TRBJ2-2, with TRBD1 matching 8 bases. From germline, CDR1 is SGHNT and CDR2 YYREEE (reference sequence). V shed 5 bases and J 3 bases; nucleotides not matched to a gene: 6. CDR3 length equals 15 residues.

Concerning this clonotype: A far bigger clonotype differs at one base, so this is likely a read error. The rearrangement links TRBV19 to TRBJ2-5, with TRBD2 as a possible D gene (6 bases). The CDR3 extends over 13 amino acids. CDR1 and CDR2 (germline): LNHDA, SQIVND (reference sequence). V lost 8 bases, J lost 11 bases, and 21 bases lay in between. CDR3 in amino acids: CASAGLSLNEQYF. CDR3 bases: TGTGCCAGTGCGGGGCTAAGTCTTAATGAGCAGTACTTC.

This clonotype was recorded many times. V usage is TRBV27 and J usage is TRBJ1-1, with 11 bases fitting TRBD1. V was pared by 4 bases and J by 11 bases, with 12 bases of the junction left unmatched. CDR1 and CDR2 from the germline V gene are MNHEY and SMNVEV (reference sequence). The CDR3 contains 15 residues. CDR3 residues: CASSYPPGTGGTAFF. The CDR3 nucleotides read TGTGCCAGCAGTTACCCTCCCGGGACAGGGGGTACGGCTTTCTTT.

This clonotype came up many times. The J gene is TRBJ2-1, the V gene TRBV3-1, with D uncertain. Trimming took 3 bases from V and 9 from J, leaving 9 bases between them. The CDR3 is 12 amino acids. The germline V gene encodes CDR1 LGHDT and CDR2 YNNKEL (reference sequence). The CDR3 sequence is CASSQSTGEQFF. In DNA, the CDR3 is TGTGCCAGCAGCCAGTCGACGGGTGAGCAGTTCTTC.